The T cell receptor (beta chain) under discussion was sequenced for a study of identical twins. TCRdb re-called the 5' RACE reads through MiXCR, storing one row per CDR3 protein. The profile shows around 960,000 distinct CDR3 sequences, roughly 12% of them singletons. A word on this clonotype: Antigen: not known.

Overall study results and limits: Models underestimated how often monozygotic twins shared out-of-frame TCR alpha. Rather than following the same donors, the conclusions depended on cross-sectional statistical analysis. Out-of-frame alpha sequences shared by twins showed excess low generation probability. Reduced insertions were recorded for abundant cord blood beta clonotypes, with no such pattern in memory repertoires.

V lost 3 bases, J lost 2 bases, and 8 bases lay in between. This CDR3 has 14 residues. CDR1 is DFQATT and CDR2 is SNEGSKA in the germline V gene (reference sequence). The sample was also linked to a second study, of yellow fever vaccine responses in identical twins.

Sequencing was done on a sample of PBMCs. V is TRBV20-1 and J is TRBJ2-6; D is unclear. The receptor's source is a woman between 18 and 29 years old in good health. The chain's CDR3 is CSARPTTGANVLTF. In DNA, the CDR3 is TGCAGTGCTAGGCCGACCACTGGGGCCAACGTCCTGACTTTC.